This T cell receptor beta chain originates from a study of CD8+CD57+ T cells in acquired aplastic anemia. About the research overall: The sorted CD4+ and CD8+ cells yielded an average approximately 3.3 ug of DNA. Study outcomes and limitations: With respect to CD8+ Simpson's diversity, patients and controls did not differ significantly.

Note on this clonotype: Antigen: not known.

Template material for TCR beta VDJ and CDR3 profiling consisted of genomic DNA. TCRdb re-analysed the reads in MiXCR, keeping a single row per CDR3 protein. The table lists under 350,000 distinct CDR3 sequences, under 65% of them singletons. Previously, flow cytometry had revealed CD8+CD57+ cell expansion in the patients chosen for sequencing. The CDR3 is made up of 14 amino acids. With 2 bases removed from V and 4 bases from J, the gap between germline ends came to 9 bases. The germline V gene has CDR1 SGHTA and CDR2 FQGNSA. J is TRBJ1-5 and V is TRBV7-2; D might be TRBD1 (5 bases). Sequencing used sorted CD4+, CD8+, or CD8+CD57+ T cells (not recorded which) from PBMCs. The source of this sequence is a human donor with aplastic anemia. CDR3 sequence reads: CASSLKGQNQPQHF. The CDR3 nucleotides read TGTGCCAGCAGCTTAAAGGGGCAAAATCAGCCCCAGCATTTT.